These 9 T cell receptor beta chains were sequenced from one sample in a study of blood T cells in healthy people across ages. PCR was performed a second time for about 6 to 11 cycles using a sample-barcoded 5' primer and a J-beta primer mix. TCRdb independently ran MiXCR on the 5' RACE reads; one entry per CDR3 protein. The profile shows about 1.4 million distinct CDR3 sequences, roughly 60% of them singletons. The specimen was blood. The receptors stem from a man younger than 30 in good health.

This clonotype was detected ten times or more. The chain's CDR3 is CSVEGYGQGALKNIQYF. CDR3 DNA sequence: TGCAGCGTTGAAGGGTATGGACAGGGGGCCCTCAAAAACATTCAGTACTTC. The chain combines TRBV29-1 with TRBJ2-4; 11 bases match TRBD1. The CDR3 runs to 17 residues. Unmatched junction bases numbered 8, after V lost 1 base and J lost 3 bases. Germline CDR1 reads SQVTM; CDR2 reads ANQGSEA.

The CDR3 loop is CSARGPPSGTDTQYF. CDR3 bases: TGCAGTGCTAGAGGGCCCCCAAGCGGCACAGATACGCAGTATTTT. The chain links TRBV20-1 to TRBJ2-3; D ambiguous. V was pared by 1 base and J by 1 base, with 12 bases between. The CDR3 has 15 amino acids. From germline, CDR1 is DFQATT and CDR2 SNEGSKA (reference sequence).

The J gene is TRBJ2-5, the V gene TRBV5-3, with 9 bases that match TRBD2. TRBV5-3 is sorted into the ORF group, with uncertain function. The CDR3 totals 17 residues. After removal of 8 bases from V and 2 bases from J, the junction contained 16 bases not matched to a gene. The CDR3 region has the DNA TGTGCCAGCAGCACCACTGATAGCGGGAGAAGGCAAGAGACCCAGTACTTC. Translated, it gives CASSTTDSGRRQETQYF.

The genes are TRBV12-2 and TRBJ1-2. TRBV12-2 is deemed a pseudogene. The CDR3 has 16 residues. The CDR3 DNA follows: TGTGCAAGTCGCTCAGAGGGGCGGAGGGACCTCTATGGCTACACCTTC. Residues: CASRSEGRRDLYGYTF.

V is TRBV20-1 and J is TRBJ2-7; D call uncertain. V was shortened by 6 bases and J by 0 bases, with 15 bases between the two germline ends. The germline V gene encodes CDR1 DFQATT and CDR2 SNEGSKA (reference sequence). This CDR3 contains 14 residues. CDR3 coding DNA: TGCAGTGCCGCGCACTTCCTAGACTCCTACGAGCAGTACTTC. Its translation: CSAAHFLDSYEQYF.

This chain connects TRBV9 to TRBJ2-1; 7 bases match TRBD2. The CDR3 runs to 16 residues. Germline assignment: CDR1 SGDLS and CDR2 YYNGEE. V shed 3 bases, J shed 4 bases, and the junction held 10 bases outside the gene matches. Written as DNA, the CDR3 is TGTGCCAGCAGCGATGGCCCTGGCGGGAGTTACAATGAGCAGTTCTTC. Protein product: CASSDGPGGSYNEQFF. Full variable domain (outside the CDR3, taken from reference TRBV9 and TRBJ2-1): DSGVTQTPKHLITATGQRVTLRCSPRSGDLSVYWYQQSLDQGLQFLIQYYNGEERAKGNILERFSAQQFPDLHSELNLSSLELGDSALYFCASSDGPGGSYNEQFFGPGTRLTVL.

This chain uses TRBV13 with TRBJ1-4; D is possibly TRBD1 (6 bases). There are 20 residues in the CDR3. Trimming removed 3 bases from V and 0 bases from J, with 23 bases in between. The V gene's germline CDR1 is PRHDT and CDR2 FYEKMQ (reference sequence). CDR3 region: CASSFSPPGAPFATNEKLFF. For the CDR3, the DNA is TGTGCCAGCAGCTTCAGTCCGCCAGGGGCCCCTTTCGCAACTAATGAAAAACTGTTTTTT. Combining the CDR3 with reference TRBV13 and TRBJ1-4 gives the whole variable domain AAGVIQSPRHLIKEKRETATLKCYPIPRHDTVYWYQQGPGQDPQFLISFYEKMQSDKGSIPDRFSAQQFSDYHSELNMSSLELGDSALYFCASSFSPPGAPFATNEKLFFGSGTQLSVL.

For this clonotype: Compared with germline, one end of the junction differs, possibly owing to a read error. The chain uses TRBV4-2 and TRBJ1-1, with D unclear. The length of the CDR3 is 18 residues. In germline, CDR1 is LGHNA, CDR2 YNFKEQ. The CDR3 spells CASSQELYGEGMNTEAFF. The CDR3 bases are TGTGCCAGCAGCCAAGAGCTGTACGGGGAGGGCATGAACACCGAAGCTTTCTTT.

This chain uses TRBV5-1 with TRBJ1-2; TRBD1 aligns across 12 bases. V lost 4 bases and J lost 3; bases outside the gene matches: 7. The germline CDR1 and CDR2 sequences are SGHRS and YFSETQ. The CDR3 runs to 16 residues. CDR3 bases: TGCGCCAGCAGCACTCGGGACAGGGGGCGAGACTATGGCTACACCTTC. It encodes CASSTRDRGRDYGYTF.